The 2 T cell receptor beta chains presented below share a single source sample, sequenced in a study of CXCR3-negative and CXCR3-positive naive CD8 T cells. UMI labels and 5' RACE were used to prepare the TRB cDNA libraries. With the 5' RACE reads reprocessed, TCRdb shows one record per CDR3 protein and no DNA. The repertoire table contains roughly 45,000 distinct CDR3 sequences. The specimen was naive CXCR3- CD8+ T cells from blood. Subset indicated: CD45RO-CCR7+CD27+CD95- naive CD8+ T cells lacking CXCR3 (TNR3-). These receptors were collected from a human donor in good health. Some clones in this sample may be carry-over from other donors' samples.

CDR3 sequence: CSVEDQGISTDTQYF. This chain connects TRBV29-1 to TRBJ2-3. Germline V gives CDR1 SQVTM, CDR2 ANQGSEA. This CDR3 comprises 15 residues.

The chain carries TRBV20-1 and TRBJ2-1. Germline CDR1 reads DFQATT; CDR2 reads SNEGSKA (reference sequence). CDR3 size: 16 residues. The CDR3 is CSARGQETPLYNEQFF.